A single count supports the clone carrying this TCR beta chain. Random-hexamer reverse transcription was applied to about 0.45 to 1 ug RNA. TCRdb re-called the immunoSEQ multiplex PCR reads through MiXCR, storing one row per CDR3 protein. The repertoire includes some 100,000 distinct CDR3 sequences, under 95% of them detected once, and about 0.11% sits in the top ten. The sample is drawn from a study of CD8 T cells in Susac syndrome. Per the germline V gene, CDR1 is SGHAT and CDR2 is FQNNGV. The CDR3 has 17 amino acids. The trim removed 1 base at V and 3 bases at J, leaving 3 bases unmatched. The chain recombines TRBV11-2 with TRBJ2-6; 10 nucleotides line up with TRBD1. The sequence was obtained from a human donor in good health. Sequencing was carried out using CD8+ T cells from PBMCs. CDR3 residues: CASSLGQGAGGANVLTF. DNA for the CDR3: TGTGCCAGCAGCTTAGGACAGGGGGCAGGTGGGGCCAACGTCCTGACTTTC.